This T cell receptor beta chain was documented in a study of identical twins. Findings and caveats of the study: Whereas memory repertoires showed no such difference, abundant cord blood beta clonotypes carried fewer insertions. Among out-of-frame alpha sequences shared by twins, low generation probability occurred in excess.

The sample holds a few counts of this clonotype. Its antigen is currently unknown. MiXCR was run by TCRdb on the 5' RACE reads, yielding one entry per CDR3 protein. The repertoire holds 1.5 million to 2 million distinct CDR3 sequences, with less than 40% as singletons. The CDR3 is 17 residues long. V gave up 3 bases and J gave up 4 bases; unmatched junction bases: 10. Per germline, CDR1 SGDLS and CDR2 YYNGEE. This clonotype originated in a newborn girl in good health. The V and J genes are TRBV9 and TRBJ2-3; 11 bases are a match to TRBD2. Sequences were obtained from cord blood. The CDR3 reads CASSATILAGGSDTQYF. The CDR3 DNA reads as TGTGCCAGCAGCGCCACCATTCTAGCGGGGGGATCAGATACGCAGTATTTT. Complete variable domain (other parts from reference TRBV9 and TRBJ2-3): DSGVTQTPKHLITATGQRVTLRCSPRSGDLSVYWYQQSLDQGLQFLIQYYNGEERAKGNILERFSAQQFPDLHSELNLSSLELGDSALYFCASSATILAGGSDTQYFGPGTRLTVL.